This T cell receptor beta chain was observed in a study of T cells in Graves' hyperthyroidism and ophthalmopathy. Study-wide points: Most expanded thyroid clonotypes above 0.001 also appeared in blood.

The V gene's germline CDR1 is LNHDA and CDR2 SQIVND (reference sequence). V lost 10 bases and J lost 4, with 10 bases in between. This CDR3 region has 11 residues. Uncontrolled infection, other autoimmune disease, pregnancy and lactation each barred patients from inclusion. Diagnostic decisions used clinical symptoms, serum thyroxine and TRAb, thyroid ultrasound and orbital computed tomography. As for this clonotype: The target antigen is unknown.

Template material for amplifying TCR beta CDR3 regions consisted of RNA transcripts. First-round RT-PCR with HTBI primers amplified the TCR CDR3 region. TCRdb reprocessed the multiplex PCR reads with MiXCR, giving one entry per CDR3 protein. The table shows 540,000 or so distinct CDR3 sequences, with about 45% occurring only once. The sample comprised peripheral blood or thyroid tissue (not recorded which). The receptor was derived from an adult woman with Graves' disease, either hyperthyroidism or ophthalmopathy (not recorded which). The V gene is TRBV19, the J gene TRBJ2-5; possible D gene TRBD2, 5 bases. The DNA for the CDR3 is TGTGCCACGAGGGATGGAGAGACCCAGTACTTC. This codes for CATRDGETQYF. The variable domain in full, completed from reference TRBV19 and TRBJ2-5, reads DGGITQSPKYLFRKEGQNVTLSCEQNLNHDAMYWYRQDPGQGLRLIYYSQIVNDFQKGDIAEGYSVSREKKESFPLTVTSAQKNPTAFYLCATRDGETQYFGPGTRLLVL.